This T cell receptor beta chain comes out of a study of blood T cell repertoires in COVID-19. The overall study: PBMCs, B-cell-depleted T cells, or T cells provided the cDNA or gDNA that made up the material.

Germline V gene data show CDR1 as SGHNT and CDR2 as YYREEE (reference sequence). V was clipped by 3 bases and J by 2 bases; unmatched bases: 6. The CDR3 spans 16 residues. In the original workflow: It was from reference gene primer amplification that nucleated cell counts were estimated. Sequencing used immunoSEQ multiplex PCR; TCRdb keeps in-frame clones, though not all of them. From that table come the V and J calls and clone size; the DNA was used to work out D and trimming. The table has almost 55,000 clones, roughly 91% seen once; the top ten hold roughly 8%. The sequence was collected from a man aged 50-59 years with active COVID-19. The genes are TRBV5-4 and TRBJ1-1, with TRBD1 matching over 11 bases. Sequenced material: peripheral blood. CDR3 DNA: TGTGCCAGCAGCTCCGGGACAGGGGGGATTAACACTGAAGCTTTCTTT. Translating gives CASSSGTGGINTEAFF.